This is a list of T cell receptor beta chains from one sample in a study of T cells in Graves' hyperthyroidism and ophthalmopathy. MiXCR, applied by TCRdb to the multiplex PCR reads, yields one record per CDR3 protein. The table has fewer than 350,000 distinct CDR3 sequences, roughly 15% seen once. What was sequenced was blood. These receptors all stem from a woman aged 45-65 years with Graves' hyperthyroidism that later progressed to Graves' ophthalmopathy. CDR3s include the opening cysteine and the closing phenylalanine or tryptophan. D genes are given only for firm matches. Rows may omit the clone size; those that give it use once, few, many or a size class.

D: .; J: TRBJ2-2; V: TRBV19; size: many; DNA: TGTGCCAGTAGTAACCGGTACACCGGGGAGCTGTTTTTT; CDR3: CASSNRYTGELFF
D: TRBD2; J: TRBJ2-3; V: TRBV30; size: .; DNA: TGTGCCTGGGGGAGTGAAGGACTAGCGGCAGATACGCAGTATTTT; CDR3: CAWGSEGLAADTQYF
D: TRBD2; J: TRBJ2-2; V: TRBV7-9; size: many; DNA: TGTGCCAGCAGCCCCCGCCTAGCGGGCCTGAACACCGGGGAGCTGTTTTTT; CDR3: CASSPRLAGLNTGELFF
D: .; J: TRBJ1-5; V: TRBV28; size: many; DNA: TGTGCCAGCCAAGGACAGCCTAATCAGCCCCAGCATTTT; CDR3: CASQGQPNQPQHF
D: .; J: TRBJ1-5; V: TRBV7-8; size: many; DNA: TGTGCCAGCAGCAGGCGGACAAATAATCAGCCCCAGCATTTT; CDR3: CASSRRTNNQPQHF
D: TRBD2; J: TRBJ2-1; V: TRBV5-1; size: many; DNA: TGCGCCAGCAGCTCACTAGCGGGAATCTACAATGAGCAGTTCTTC; CDR3: CASSSLAGIYNEQFF
D: .; J: TRBJ2-5; V: TRBV7-9; size: many; DNA: TGTGCCAGCAGCCCTCGTCGCGGGATCCAGGGGGGGCAAGAGACCCAGTACTTC; CDR3: CASSPRRGIQGGQETQYF
D: .; J: TRBJ2-1; V: TRBV12-3/TRBV12-4; size: few; DNA: TGTGCCAGCAGTTACGAGACTACTTACAATGAGCAGTTCTTC; CDR3: CASSYETTYNEQFF
D: TRBD1; J: TRBJ2-5; V: TRBV7-3; size: .; DNA: TGTGCCAGCAGCCAAGGGGGCTTTGCAGAGACCCAGTACTTC; CDR3: CASSQGGFAETQYF
D: .; J: TRBJ2-7; V: TRBV12-3/TRBV12-4; size: many; DNA: TGTGCCAGTTCCCTTGGCGGGGCACTTGAATTGGAGGAGCAGTACTTC; CDR3: CASSLGGALELEEQYF
D: TRBD2; J: TRBJ2-7; V: TRBV6-1; size: few; DNA: TGTGCCAGCAGCCGAACCCCGGGACTAGCCTACGAGCAGTACTTC; CDR3: CASSRTPGLAYEQYF
D: TRBD2; J: TRBJ2-1; V: TRBV6-1; size: .; DNA: TGTGCCAGCGTCCTAGCGGGAGGTCACGCCTACAATGAGCAGTTCTTC; CDR3: CASVLAGGHAYNEQFF
D: TRBD2; J: TRBJ2-1; V: TRBV7-7; size: .; DNA: TGTGCTAGCAGCTCGGGACTAGGCGTATACAATGAGCAGTTCTTC; CDR3: CASSSGLGVYNEQFF
D: .; J: TRBJ2-5; V: TRBV20-1; size: few; DNA: TGCAGTGCTAGTGGGTTAGATCTAGCGACTCAAGAGACCCAGTACTTC; CDR3: CSASGLDLATQETQYF
D: .; J: TRBJ1-1; V: TRBV11-2; size: .; DNA: TGTGCCAGCAGCATATCAGGGGCTGAAGCTTTCTTT; CDR3: CASSISGAEAFF
D: TRBD1; J: TRBJ1-1; V: TRBV28; size: once; DNA: TGTGCCAGCAGAAACCGGACAGGACGCAATCCGATGACAGGTGACACTGAAGCTTTCTTT; CDR3: CASRNRTGRNPMTGDTEAFF
D: TRBD1; J: TRBJ1-1; V: TRBV6-1; size: .; DNA: TGTGCCAGCAGTCCCTACAGGGGAGCGAACACTGAAGCTTTCTTT; CDR3: CASSPYRGANTEAFF
D: .; J: TRBJ1-4; V: TRBV12-3/TRBV12-4; size: many; DNA: TGTGCCAGCAGTCCGCAGATGGGTGAAAAACTGTTTTTT; CDR3: CASSPQMGEKLFF
D: TRBD1; J: TRBJ1-2; V: TRBV5-4; size: .; DNA: TGTGCCAGCAGCTTGGGCGGGACAGCGTATGGCTACACCTTC; CDR3: CASSLGGTAYGYTF
D: TRBD1; J: TRBJ2-7; V: TRBV28; size: once; DNA: TGTGCGACAGGGACAGGGAGAAGCGAGCAGTACTTC; CDR3: CATGTGRSEQYF
D: TRBD1; J: TRBJ1-2; V: TRBV13; size: .; DNA: TGTGCCAGCAGCTTAACCTTGGACAGGGTTAAGTATGGCTACACCTTC; CDR3: CASSLTLDRVKYGYTF
D: TRBD2; J: TRBJ2-7; V: TRBV6-1; size: few; DNA: TGTGCCAGCAGCTTCTCCTTTCTAGCGGGAGGAACGGGATACGAGCAGTACTTC; CDR3: CASSFSFLAGGTGYEQYF
D: TRBD1; J: TRBJ1-5; V: TRBV5-1; size: many; DNA: TGTGCCAGCAGCCCGGGACAGGGCAATCAGCCCCAGCATTTT; CDR3: CASSPGQGNQPQHF
D: .; J: TRBJ2-3; V: TRBV6-5; size: .; DNA: TGTGCCAGCAGTTCCGACAGGTCAGATACGCAGTATTTT; CDR3: CASSSDRSDTQYF
D: .; J: TRBJ2-7; V: TRBV2; size: .; DNA: TGTGCCAGCATTTTTAGGGGCATGGAACGCGAGCAGTACTTC; CDR3: CASIFRGMEREQYF
D: .; J: TRBJ2-7; V: TRBV10-3; size: many; DNA: TGTGCCATCAGTGAGTCGTGGAGCTCCTACGAGCAGTACTTC; CDR3: CAISESWSSYEQYF
D: .; J: TRBJ2-1; V: TRBV28; size: .; DNA: TGTGCCAGCAGTAGAGACCGGGACTACAATGAGCAGTTCTTC; CDR3: CASSRDRDYNEQFF
D: .; J: TRBJ1-5; V: TRBV4-1; size: many; DNA: TGCGCCAGCAGCCAAGATTTCAGCCAGGGCAATCAGCCCCAGCATTTT; CDR3: CASSQDFSQGNQPQHF
D: .; J: TRBJ2-7; V: TRBV20-1; size: many; DNA: TGCAGTGCTAGAGATCCCCAGAGCGGACCCTACGAGCAGTACTTC; CDR3: CSARDPQSGPYEQYF
D: .; J: TRBJ1-2; V: TRBV9; size: few; DNA: TGTGCCAGCAGCCCCGGTGGGGGGGGTACTGGCTACACCTTC; CDR3: CASSPGGGGTGYTF
D: .; J: TRBJ1-1; V: TRBV14; size: few; DNA: TGTGCCAGCAGCCAAGATAGGGGATGGAACACTGAAGCTTTCTTT; CDR3: CASSQDRGWNTEAFF
D: TRBD2; J: TRBJ2-3; V: TRBV30; size: many; DNA: TGTGCCTGGAGGACTAGCGGGAGGGTCGTGCGGACGCAGTATTTT; CDR3: CAWRTSGRVVRTQYF
D: .; J: TRBJ2-3; V: TRBV6-1; size: many; DNA: TGTGCCAGCAGTGAAGTGGTGATAGCGACAGATACGCAGTATTTT; CDR3: CASSEVVIATDTQYF
D: .; J: TRBJ2-7; V: TRBV28; size: many; DNA: TGTGCCAGCAGGACCAATAGGGGCTACGAGCAGTACTTC; CDR3: CASRTNRGYEQYF
D: .; J: TRBJ1-1; V: TRBV5-5; size: .; DNA: TGTGCCAGCAGCTCCGAGGGGGGGCGGTGGACTGAAGCTTTCTTT; CDR3: CASSSEGGRWTEAFF
D: .; J: TRBJ2-2; V: TRBV2; size: many; DNA: TGTGCCAGCAGTGAAAACACAAACACCGGGGAGCTGTTTTTT; CDR3: CASSENTNTGELFF
D: .; J: TRBJ1-1; V: TRBV5-1; size: many; DNA: TGCGCCAGCAGCTTGGCCTGGAACACTGAAGCTTTCTTT; CDR3: CASSLAWNTEAFF
D: .; J: TRBJ1-6; V: TRBV4-1; size: .; DNA: TGCGCCAGCAGCCAAGATGGGCAGGGCCGTAGGTCACCCCTCCACTTT; CDR3: CASSQDGQGRRSPLHF